This T cell receptor (beta chain) was identified in a study of regulatory T cells in long-lasting Graves disease. Overall study context: For under 3 months, newly diagnosed Graves' patients had been taking antithyroid drugs. Study-level findings and limits: Persistent disease favored TRBV28, TRBJ1-2 and TRBJ2-5.

The time point is: newly diagnosed GD, antithyroid drugs for less than 3 months. Researchers made the TCR library from RNA that was extracted from PBMCs. Graves' disease diagnoses followed American Thyroid Association guidelines. This clonotype was seen many times. Its antigen is not known. HTBI primers from iRepertoire and Arm-PCR of CDR3 regions yielded the TCR beta libraries. TCRdb independently ran MiXCR on the multiplex PCR reads; one entry per CDR3 protein. Among about 610,000 distinct CDR3 sequences listed, about 16% were seen once. Germline values: CDR1 DFQATT, CDR2 SNEGSKA (reference sequence). With V trimmed by 5 bases and J by 4 bases, 7 bases remained unmatched. The CDR3 has 14 amino acids. The same data also went into a second study, on T cells in Graves' hyperthyroidism and ophthalmopathy. That report adds: Blood shared most expanded thyroid clonotypes above 0.001.

The sample here was peripheral blood mononuclear cells (PBMCs), taken at new diagnosis, from a patient treated with antithyroid drugs. V gene TRBV20-1 combines with J gene TRBJ2-7; 11 bases fit TRBD2. The TCR comes from a man younger than 35 with Graves disease. CDR3 sequence reads: CSAGLTSGAYEQYF. CDR3 nucleotides: TGCAGTGCTGGGTTGACTAGCGGGGCTTACGAGCAGTACTTC.